Below, 22 T cell receptor beta chains from the same sample are listed, as sequenced in a study of blood T cells in healthy people across ages (dated by TCRdb to 2015 to 2017). The library was generated by 5' RACE. Sequencing relied on an Illumina HiSeq 2500. A second roughly 7 to 11 cycle PCR used a sample-barcoded 5' primer and a J-beta primer mix. Using fastp trimming at Q25 and MiXCR clonotype assembly, TCRdb reanalyzed the public sequencing data and kept in-frame beta chains. Rows with one shared CDR3 protein collapse into an entry with the most common genes and DNA. The sample table records approximately 800,000 distinct CDR3 sequences; 58% of these occur just once. The ten largest account for around 22% of the sample. The sequenced sample was blood. All receptors derive from a young man in good health.

This chain connects TRBV7-2 to TRBJ2-1; a possible D gene is TRBD2 (5 bases). Near its end, the DNA agrees better with TRBJ2-7, so the J call may be wrong. The CDR3 runs to 14 residues. Looked up from germline, CDR1 is SGHTA and CDR2 is FQGNSA. This CDR3 reads CAILSGSFYNEQYF. In DNA form, the CDR3 reads TGTGCCATCCTAAGCGGAAGCTTCTACAATGAGCAGTACTTC.

The chain couples TRBV4-2 to TRBJ2-4; D is possibly TRBD1 or TRBD2 (5 bases each). The J call may be in error: the DNA end matches TRBJ2-5 better. Per germline, CDR1 LGHNA and CDR2 YNFKEQ. This CDR3 has 13 amino acids. This CDR3 is CASSQEGDETQYF. The DNA of the CDR3 is TGTGCCAGCAGCCAAGAAGGGGACGAGACCCAGTACTTC.

The genes are TRBV27 and TRBJ2-7, with D hard to call. The J call may not be correct, given that the DNA end is closer to TRBJ2-5. This CDR3 has 15 amino acids. The V gene's germline CDR1 is MNHEY and CDR2 SMNVEV (reference sequence). The CDR3 nucleotides are TGTGCCAGCAGTTTATCTGCTACCCTGGGCGAGACCCAGTACTTC. As protein: CASSLSATLGETQYF.

The gene calls are TRBV29-1 and TRBJ2-1; possibly TRBD2 for D (5 bases). The length of the CDR3 is 12 residues. Germline V gene sequence: CDR1 SQVTM, CDR2 ANQGSEA. Trimming removed 6 bases from V and 8 bases from J, with 14 bases in between. CDR3 protein: CSVTLETDEQFF. The DNA of the CDR3 is TGCAGCGTGACACTAGAGACCGATGAGCAGTTCTTC.

The sample holds a few counts of this clonotype. The chain joins TRBV29-1 to TRBJ2-3; 8 bases are a match to TRBD2. The CDR3 consists of 13 residues. With V trimmed by 6 bases and J by 5 bases, 7 bases remained unmatched. Looked up from germline, CDR1 is SQVTM and CDR2 is ANQGSEA. CDR3 amino acids: CSVEREMGDTQYF. Here the CDR3 DNA reads TGCAGCGTAGAGCGGGAGATGGGAGATACGCAGTATTTT.

The rearrangement joins TRBV7-2 to TRBJ2-2, with D possibly being TRBD2 (6 bases). The CDR3 length is 15 residues. Germline CDR1 SGHTA, CDR2 FQGNSA. V lost 5 bases and J lost 5, with 15 bases in between. CDR3 sequence: CASSPPGLPTGELFF. In nucleotides, the CDR3 is TGTGCCAGCAGCCCCCCGGGACTCCCTACCGGGGAGCTGTTTTTT.

The chain carries TRBV4-3 and TRBJ1-1; the D gene is possibly TRBD1 (5 bases). CDR3 length equals 13 residues. With 6 bases removed from V and 1 base from J, the gap between germline ends came to 9 bases. Germline V gene lookup returns CDR1 LGHNA and CDR2 YSLEER. CDR3 protein: CASSWGTNTEAFF. The CDR3 nucleotides read TGCGCCAGCAGTTGGGGGACGAACACTGAAGCTTTCTTT.

The chain combines TRBV20-1 with TRBJ2-3; a weak D match, TRBD1 (5 bases). Germline assignment: CDR1 DFQATT and CDR2 SNEGSKA (reference sequence). CDR3 length equals 16 residues. V was shortened by 1 base and J by 4 bases, with 18 bases between the two germline ends. DNA for the CDR3: TGCAGTGCTAGAGTCAGTCCCAGGGTCCTCGCAGATACGCAGTATTTT. Translation gives CSARVSPRVLADTQYF.

This clonotype was seen a few times. The V and J genes are TRBV4-2 and TRBJ2-6; possible D gene TRBD2, 6 bases. Germline V gives CDR1 LGHNA, CDR2 YNFKEQ. V was shortened by 1 base and J by 2 bases, with 6 bases between the two germline ends. The CDR3 extends over 15 amino acids. This chain's CDR3 is CASSQAGAGANVLTF. As DNA, the CDR3 is TGTGCCAGCAGCCAAGCGGGGGCTGGGGCCAACGTCCTGACTTTC.

This chain uses TRBV11-2 with TRBJ2-7; 11 nucleotides line up with TRBD1. This CDR3 is built from 16 residues. Unmatched junction bases numbered 12, after V lost 5 bases and J lost 6 bases. Germline CDR1 SGHAT, CDR2 FQNNGV. The CDR3 spells CASSPPLGQGVREQYF. The CDR3 DNA sequence: TGTGCCAGCAGCCCCCCTTTGGGACAGGGGGTTCGCGAGCAGTACTTC.

This chain connects TRBV28 to TRBJ2-3; 8 bases agree with TRBD2. This CDR3 has 15 amino acids. V lost 8 bases and J lost 3; bases outside the gene matches: 10. From germline, CDR1 is MDHEN and CDR2 SYDVKM. The CDR3 is CASGPNRGGTDTQYF. The CDR3 DNA reads TGTGCCAGCGGTCCTAACCGCGGGGGGACAGATACGCAGTATTTT.

This chain uses TRBV6-5 with TRBJ1-6, with TRBD1 matching 7 bases. Trimming removed 10 bases from V and 7 bases from J; junction bases left unmatched: 7. Germline assignment: CDR1 MNHEY and CDR2 SVGAGI. The CDR3 runs to 13 residues. The CDR3 region has the DNA TGTGCCACCTCTTCGGACAGGAATTCACCCCTCCACTTT. Translating gives CATSSDRNSPLHF.

In regard to this clonotype: The DNA is omitted, as the CDR3 cannot be located on it reliably, and the CDR3 follows TCRdb's listing. This CDR3 is CASSSTRGNVGQGAHSCWDTEAFF. The V gene is TRBV21-1, the J gene TRBJ1-1; TRBD1 is taken as the D call from the table, unchecked against the DNA. TRBV21-1 is listed as a pseudogene. Counting both end residues, the CDR3 totals 24 amino acids.

V usage is TRBV12-5 and J usage is TRBJ2-5, with 11 positions matching TRBD2. The better agreement between TRBJ2-7 and the DNA end casts doubt on the J call. Germline V gene sequence: CDR1 LGHNT, CDR2 FRNRAP. The CDR3 runs to 15 residues. Here the CDR3 reads CASGIPGLADDEQYF. The CDR3 DNA is TGTGCTAGTGGTATCCCGGGACTAGCGGACGACGAGCAGTACTTC.

The rearrangement links TRBV13 to TRBJ1-6, with 9 bases that match TRBD1. With V trimmed by 0 bases and J by 7 bases, 1 base remained unmatched. CDR1 and CDR2 (germline): PRHDT, FYEKMQ (reference sequence). CDR3 size: 15 residues. DNA for the CDR3: TGTGCCAGCAGCTTAGGGACAGGGGGGAATTCACCCCTCCACTTT. Translating it yields CASSLGTGGNSPLHF.

This clonotype has a handful of counts. This chain connects TRBV5-6 to TRBJ2-5, with 7 nucleotides matching TRBD1. The CDR3 has 15 residues. CDR1 is SGHDT, CDR2 YYEEEE, per germline. Trimming removed 4 bases from V and 2 bases from J; junction bases left unmatched: 8. The chain's CDR3 is CASSPPPGQQETQYF. CDR3 DNA: TGTGCCAGCAGCCCCCCACCGGGACAGCAAGAGACCCAGTACTTC.

This clonotype was recorded a few times. The CDR3 protein is CASTPLSQETQYF. In DNA form, the CDR3 reads TGTGCCAGCACCCCCTTGTCCCAAGAGACCCAGTACTTC. The chain has TRBV7-2 and TRBJ2-5; the D is unclear. This CDR3 contains 13 residues. Deletions cut 7 bases from V and 1 base from J, with 10 bases between. Germline V gene sequence: CDR1 SGHTA, CDR2 FQGNSA.

The sample holds a few counts of this clonotype. The chain is built from TRBV20-1 and TRBJ2-3, with no clear D. Germline V CDR1 and CDR2: DFQATT, SNEGSKA (reference sequence). Trimming left V 1 base short and J 1 base short, with 9 bases between. The CDR3 is 14 amino acids. The CDR3 DNA reads TGCAGTGCTAGAGGGCAGTTGGGCACAGATACGCAGTATTTT. It encodes CSARGQLGTDTQYF.

In this sample, this clonotype turned up a few times. The genes are TRBV12-3 or TRBV12-4 and TRBJ2-7; D gene unclear. The CDR3 sequence is 14 residues long. Trimming took off 1 base at V and 7 bases at J, with 14 bases between the two ends. Written as DNA, the CDR3 is TGTGCCAGCAGTTTAGTCCCAGGCGTTGGTGAGCAGTACTTC. It yields the protein CASSLVPGVGEQYF.

This clonotype was seen only a few times. This chain links TRBV25-1 with TRBJ2-7; D gene uncertain. The V and J ends lost 2 bases and 5 bases respectively, with 1 base between them. Germline CDR1 MGHDK, CDR2 SYGVNS. The CDR3 is made up of 10 amino acids. The CDR3 here is CASSEDEQYF. The CDR3 DNA follows: TGTGCCAGCAGTGAAGACGAGCAGTACTTC.

The chain has TRBV30 and TRBJ1-2; a possible D gene is TRBD1 (5 bases). The V and J ends lost 4 bases and 4 bases respectively, with 10 bases between them. This CDR3 contains 12 residues. Germline CDR1 is GTSNPN and CDR2 is SVGIG (reference sequence). The DNA of the CDR3 is TGTGCCTGGACTCAGGGTTCCTATGGCTACACCTTC. Translating gives CAWTQGSYGYTF.

In its sample, this clonotype was seen a few times. This chain uses TRBV7-2 with TRBJ2-7, with D uncertain. V shed 3 bases and J shed 5 bases, with 11 bases lying between them. Germline assignment: CDR1 SGHTA and CDR2 FQGNSA. The CDR3 is 13 amino acids. The CDR3 here is CASSFSYMDEQYF. DNA of the CDR3: TGTGCCAGCAGCTTCAGCTACATGGACGAGCAGTACTTC.